Sequencing of this T cell receptor beta chain was carried out in a study of T cell responses to AZD1222 COVID-19 vaccine. Study-level points and caveats: Spike-specific TCR breadth rose after two AZD1222 doses, and depth rose as well.

CDR3 length equals 12 residues. Trimming left V 5 bases short and J 7 bases short, with 8 bases between. Germline CDR1 and CDR2: MNHEY and SVGAGI. Method: immunoSEQ multiplex PCR; TCRdb's copy keeps in-frame clones and lacks some. The data show some 130,000 clones, around 90% seen once. Of note for this clone: As yet, its antigen is unknown.

Specimen: peripheral blood, collected 28 days after the second AZD1222 dose. The TCR was taken from an adult who received the AZD1222 COVID-19 vaccine. The genes are TRBV6-5 and TRBJ1-4; D ambiguous. The CDR3 bases are TGTGCCAGCAGTAAACCCGGTGAAAAACTGTTTTTT. Amino acids: CASSKPGEKLFF.